The clone carrying this T cell receptor (beta chain) was recorded at least ten times. The antigen is not known. V gave up 2 bases and J gave up 5 bases, with 12 bases separating them. Germline V CDR1 and CDR2: GTSNPN, SVGIG (reference sequence). The CDR3 loop spans 13 amino acids. Template material for amplifying TCR beta CDR3 regions consisted of RNA transcripts. When the TCR CDR3 underwent first-round RT-PCR, the HTBI primer set was used. TCRdb passed the multiplex PCR reads through MiXCR, listing each CDR3 protein once. The sample records approximately 400,000 distinct CDR3 sequences, around a quarter being singletons. The record originates from a study of T cells in Graves' hyperthyroidism and ophthalmopathy. Study context: Peripheral blood was acquired at first diagnosis, ahead of any therapy whatsoever.

Overall study findings and caveats: It was a median 6.5 months before onset that the model predicted ophthalmopathy.

Stability of Graves' hyperthyroidism was defined as absent ophthalmopathy progression within 18 months. Diagnostic decisions used clinical symptoms, serum thyroxine and TRAb, thyroid ultrasound and orbital computed tomography. This chain connects TRBV30 to TRBJ1-2; D ambiguous. The sequenced material came from blood. The TCR originated in a man aged 50-60 years with Graves' hyperthyroidism. DNA for the CDR3: TGTGCCTGGAGTCCCGGCAGCGGGTATGGCTACACCTTC. It encodes CAWSPGSGYGYTF.